Presented here are 20 T cell receptor beta chains from one specimen sequenced in a study of blood T cell repertoires in COVID-19. Here immunoSEQ multiplex PCR was the method, and the copy in TCRdb shows in-frame clones only, minus some. This table holds approximately 240,000 clones, approximately 83% found once. The material sequenced was peripheral blood. Receptors were obtained from a human donor in a cohort sampled during active COVID-19.

The chain uses TRBV18 and TRBJ2-3, with D perhaps TRBD1 (6 bases). Deletions cut 4 bases from V and 5 bases from J, with 13 bases between. The CDR3 has 14 residues. Germline V lookup: CDR1 KGHSH, CDR2 LQKENI. Here the CDR3 reads CASSLGTRGDTQYF. The DNA for the CDR3 is TGTGCCAGCTCACTGGGGACAAGAGGAGATACGCAGTATTTT.

The chain has TRBV5-1 and TRBJ1-4; TRBD1 matches 9 bases. V lost 1 base, J lost 4 bases, and 5 bases stayed unmatched. Looked up from germline, CDR1 is SGHRS and CDR2 is YFSETQ. The CDR3 has 16 amino acids. The CDR3: CASSLTGDRDNEKLFF. The CDR3 bases are TGCGCCAGCAGCTTGACCGGGGACAGGGATAATGAAAAACTGTTTTTT.

The rearrangement uses TRBV19 and TRBJ1-4, with 7 bases fitting TRBD1. CDR1 LNHDA and CDR2 SQIVND come from the germline V gene (reference sequence). V was clipped by 2 bases and J by 8 bases; unmatched bases: 11. The length of the CDR3 is 16 residues. CDR3 coding DNA: TGTGCCAGTAGTATATCAAAGAGGGGGCCGAGGGAAAAACTGTTTTTT. Translated: CASSISKRGPREKLFF.

This clone was recorded a few times. The chain joins TRBV5-6 to TRBJ2-1, with 9 bases that match TRBD2. The germline CDR1 and CDR2 sequences are SGHDT and YYEEEE. This CDR3 has 16 amino acids. V dropped 6 bases and J dropped 4; count of bases not matched to a gene: 11. CDR3 sequence (DNA): TGTGCCAGCATCAAACCCGGTAGCGGGGGATACAATGAGCAGTTCTTC. It yields the protein CASIKPGSGGYNEQFF.

The rearrangement joins TRBV6-4 to TRBJ2-7, with 7 bases matching TRBD2. In germline, CDR1 is MRHNA, CDR2 SNTAGT. The CDR3 length is 18 residues. J was trimmed by 3 bases and V by 6 bases; bases with no gene match: 20. CDR3 amino acids: CASRSGVWRGMGNYEQYF. The CDR3 DNA follows: TGTGCCAGCAGGTCTGGGGTGTGGCGGGGGATGGGGAACTACGAGCAGTACTTC.

V gene TRBV19 combines with J gene TRBJ1-3; D uncertain. The CDR3 extends over 15 amino acids. Germline CDR1 is LNHDA and CDR2 is SQIVND (reference sequence). V was pared by 3 bases and J by 0 bases, with 9 bases between. The chain's CDR3 is CASSIGANSGNTIYF. The DNA of the CDR3 is TGTGCCAGTAGTATTGGAGCGAACTCTGGAAACACCATATATTTT.

The CDR3 protein is CASSLDGRWTPRNTEAFF. CDR3 nucleotides: TGTGCCAGCAGCTTAGATGGTCGATGGACTCCTAGGAACACTGAAGCTTTCTTT. This chain links TRBV11-2 with TRBJ1-1; D uncertain. The V gene lost 0 bases and the J gene lost 1 base, with 18 bases spanning the gap. The length of the CDR3 is 18 residues. The V gene's germline CDR1 is SGHAT and CDR2 FQNNGV.

The chain uses TRBV9 and TRBJ2-2; D is perhaps TRBD1 (5 bases). CDR1 and CDR2 (germline): SGDLS, YYNGEE. The CDR3 has 14 amino acids. Deletions cut 4 bases from V and 1 base from J, with 8 bases between. The CDR3 DNA sequence: TGTGCCAGCAGCATAACAGGGAACACCGGGGAGCTGTTTTTT. This sequence encodes CASSITGNTGELFF.

This clone has only one observation. V gene TRBV11-2 combines with J gene TRBJ1-6; no reliable D call. Germline values: CDR1 SGHAT, CDR2 FQNNGV. Trimming cost V 1 base and J 8 bases, with 15 bases left between them. This CDR3 is built from 16 residues. The CDR3, as DNA: TGTGCCAGCAGCTTAGCAGCAGGTACCCCATATTCACCCCTCCACTTT. Translation gives CASSLAAGTPYSPLHF.

This clone has just one count. The rearrangement joins TRBV18 to TRBJ2-3; D perhaps matches TRBD1 (6 bases). V shed 2 bases and J shed 2 bases, with 14 bases lying between them. CDR3 size: 16 residues. Germline CDR1 is KGHSH and CDR2 is LQKENI. The CDR3 sequence is CASSPVDRSYTDTQYF. CDR3 DNA sequence: TGTGCCAGCTCACCAGTCGACAGGTCTTACACAGATACGCAGTATTTT.

This chain links TRBV28 with TRBJ2-4; D is perhaps TRBD2 (5 bases). This CDR3 region has 15 residues. Trimming shortened V by 4 bases and J by 2 bases, and 12 bases separated the two germline ends. Germline V CDR1 and CDR2: MDHEN, SYDVKM. CDR3 loop: CASSSPRRTKNIQYF. The CDR3 nucleotides read TGTGCCAGCAGTTCCCCGAGGAGGACCAAAAACATTCAGTACTTC.

The chain employs TRBV13 and TRBJ1-1; tentative D call: TRBD1 (6 bases). Germline loops: CDR1 PRHDT, CDR2 FYEKMQ (reference sequence). This CDR3 spans 13 amino acids. V lost 5 bases and J 4 bases, leaving 11 bases between the germline ends. In DNA, the CDR3 is TGTGCCAGCAGCCGAACAGGGCGCACTGAAGCTTTCTTT. Protein: CASSRTGRTEAFF.

This sequence joins TRBV27 and TRBJ2-5, with 9 nucleotides matching TRBD1. Germline V lookup: CDR1 MNHEY, CDR2 SMNVEV (reference sequence). This CDR3 is built from 15 residues. Trimming took 5 bases from V and 4 from J; bases not matched to a gene: 8. CDR3 bases: TGTGCCAGCAGTGCCTACAGGGGGCAGGGAGAGACCCAGTACTTC. Residues: CASSAYRGQGETQYF.

The V and J genes are TRBV7-9 and TRBJ1-2; D gene uncertain. Germline lookup yields CDR1 SEHNR and CDR2 FQNEAQ (reference sequence). CDR3 length: 13 amino acids. The germline V and J ends were trimmed by 2 bases and 4 bases, with 8 bases remaining between them. The CDR3 spells CASSLPRGYGYTF. DNA of the CDR3: TGTGCCAGCAGCTTACCTCGGGGCTATGGCTACACCTTC.

The genes are TRBV9 and TRBJ1-5; TRBD1 matches 7 bases. CDR1 and CDR2 (germline): SGDLS, YYNGEE. With V trimmed by 4 bases and J by 1 base, 5 bases remained unmatched. This CDR3 is 15 amino acids long. The CDR3 here is CASSPGTVSNQPQHF. The CDR3 nucleotides are TGTGCCAGCAGCCCGGGGACAGTCAGCAATCAGCCCCAGCATTTT.

The chain has TRBV18 and TRBJ1-2, with D perhaps matching TRBD1 (6 bases). The CDR3 sequence is 15 residues long. V dropped 2 bases and J dropped 3 bases, with 13 bases sitting between them. The V gene's germline CDR1 is KGHSH and CDR2 LQKENI. The CDR3 spells CASSPNAGADYGYTF. The CDR3 DNA follows: TGTGCCAGCTCACCAAACGCAGGGGCGGACTATGGCTACACCTTC.

The J gene is TRBJ2-7, the V gene TRBV27, with D possibly matching TRBD1 (5 bases). With 5 bases removed from V and 3 bases from J, the gap between germline ends came to 11 bases. The CDR3 contains 13 residues. Per germline, CDR1 MNHEY and CDR2 SMNVEV (reference sequence). The CDR3 DNA is TGTGCCAGCAGTGGGGCAATCGGCTACGAGCAGTACTTC. This codes for CASSGAIGYEQYF.

The chain joins TRBV6-2 or TRBV6-3 to TRBJ2-5, with 14 nucleotides matching TRBD2. The CDR3 is 18 residues long. Germline loops: CDR1 MNHEY, CDR2 SVGEGT. Trimming took 5 bases from V and 5 from J; bases not matched to a gene: 13. CDR3 nucleotide sequence: TGTGCCAGCAGTGCGCCGGGACTAGCGGGGGACCTCCGTGAGACCCAGTACTTC. Protein: CASSAPGLAGDLRETQYF.

This sequence joins TRBV10-1 and TRBJ2-7; 7 bases are a match to TRBD2. The J segment lost 2 bases and the V segment lost 7 bases, leaving 5 bases of the junction unmatched. Looked up from germline, CDR1 is WNHNN and CDR2 is SYGVQD (reference sequence). This CDR3 contains 13 residues. The CDR3 DNA sequence: TGCGCCAGCAAGGCTAGCGGTACCTACGAGCAGTACTTC. It encodes CASKASGTYEQYF.

The chain carries TRBV11-2 and TRBJ2-7, with a possible D match to TRBD1 (5 bases). The CDR3 extends over 14 amino acids. CDR1 SGHAT and CDR2 FQNNGV come from the germline V gene. The V and J ends lost 3 bases and 0 bases respectively, with 9 bases between them. CDR3 sequence: CASSLDTSSYEQYF. The CDR3 DNA is TGTGCCAGCAGCTTGGACACCAGCTCCTACGAGCAGTACTTC.